These 18 T cell receptor beta chains share one sample of origin, sequenced in a study of cytomegalovirus exposure and HLA in healthy donors. With 60 Vbeta and 13 Jbeta primers, the PCR was carried out. The protocol was immunoSEQ multiplex PCR, while the TCRdb copy is restricted to in-frame clones and leaves out a portion. The sample has 200,000 or so clones; about three quarters are singletons. The sequencing input was PBMCs. All receptors come from a man aged 18-30 years in good health and CMV-seronegative.

The chain recombines TRBV5-1 with TRBJ2-3; unclear D gene. The ends were cut back, 3 bases at V and 0 bases at J, with 17 bases in the middle. Germline CDR1 is SGHRS and CDR2 is YFSETQ. The CDR3 contains 17 residues. This chain's CDR3 is CASSYNDGYPSTDTQYF. The CDR3 DNA follows: TGCGCCAGCAGCTATAATGACGGGTATCCTAGCACAGATACGCAGTATTTT.

CDR3 amino acids: CSVVIPGVGYEQYF. For the CDR3, the DNA is TGCAGCGTCGTCATCCCGGGGGTCGGCTACGAGCAGTACTTC. The chain joins TRBV29-1 to TRBJ2-7; possible D gene TRBD2, 6 bases. The CDR3 is 14 amino acids. The V and J ends lost 6 bases and 3 bases respectively, with 18 bases between them. Germline loops: CDR1 SQVTM, CDR2 ANQGSEA.

The genes are TRBV30 and TRBJ2-3; D is unclear. The CDR3 is 11 amino acids. Germline V gene data show CDR1 as GTSNPN and CDR2 as SVGIG (reference sequence). V lost 4 bases, J lost 6 bases, and 8 bases lay in between. The CDR3 region has the DNA TGTGCCTGGACGCCGGTGGATACGCAGTATTTT. Its protein product is CAWTPVDTQYF.

This chain links TRBV2 with TRBJ2-1; TRBD2 is a possible D gene (6 bases). The CDR3 extends over 17 amino acids. Germline values: CDR1 SNHLY, CDR2 FYNNEI. Trimming shortened V by 5 bases and J by 4 bases, and 21 bases separated the two germline ends. The CDR3 DNA reads as TGTGCCAGCAGTCCCGTGGTACTAGCTTTGTGGTACAATGAGCAGTTCTTC. Translation: CASSPVVLALWYNEQFF.

CDR3 protein: CASSLQGAVSPLHF. Written as DNA, the CDR3 is TGTGCCAGCAGTTTACAGGGGGCGGTTTCACCCCTCCACTTT. This rearrangement joins TRBV27 to TRBJ1-6, with 8 bases identical to TRBD1. V lost 2 bases to trimming and J lost 9 bases; unmatched junction nucleotides: 3. The germline V gene encodes CDR1 MNHEY and CDR2 SMNVEV (reference sequence). CDR3 length: 14 amino acids.

The chain uses TRBV4-3 and TRBJ2-3; D uncertain. CDR1 and CDR2 from the germline V gene are LGHNA and YSLEER. The V gene lost 0 bases and the J gene lost 0 bases, with 10 bases spanning the gap. The CDR3 has 16 residues. The CDR3 is CASSQENYRSTDTQYF. Here the CDR3 DNA reads TGCGCCAGCAGCCAAGAAAACTACCGTAGCACAGATACGCAGTATTTT.

The gene calls are TRBV9 and TRBJ2-6; D is possibly TRBD2 (6 bases). The CDR3 runs to 19 residues. The germline V gene has CDR1 SGDLS and CDR2 YYNGEE. Trimming left V 3 bases short and J 2 bases short, with 21 bases between. In DNA form, the CDR3 reads TGTGCCAGCAGCGCCGGGGGTGGCAGGGTAAGAACTGGGGCCAACGTCCTGACTTTC. It specifies CASSAGGGRVRTGANVLTF.

The chain employs TRBV5-1 and TRBJ2-1; 10 bases fit TRBD2. Germline values: CDR1 SGHRS, CDR2 YFSETQ. The junction had 14 bases not matched to a gene; V was cut back by 0 bases and J by 8 bases. CDR3 length equals 18 residues. The CDR3 DNA reads TGCGCCAGCAGCTTGGGGCCTTGGAGCGGGAGGGGATTCGATGAGCAGTTCTTC. Protein product: CASSLGPWSGRGFDEQFF. The entire variable domain, with the rest obtained from reference TRBV5-1 and TRBJ2-1, is as follows: KAGVTQTPRYLIKTRGQQVTLSCSPISGHRSVSWYQQTPGQGLQFLFEYFSETQRNKGNFPGRFSGRQFSNSRSEMNVSTLELGDSALYLCASSLGPWSGRGFDEQFFGPGTRLTVL.

This clone was observed a single time. The chain joins TRBV28 to TRBJ2-3, with D possibly TRBD1 on 6 matching bases. Germline-derived CDR1 and CDR2 are MDHEN and SYDVKM. The length of the CDR3 is 17 residues. The V end lost 7 bases, the J end lost 4 bases, and 24 bases lay between the germline ends. CDR3 in amino acids: CASKVIRAGDNPDTQYF. The CDR3 DNA sequence: TGTGCCAGCAAAGTCATCCGGGCAGGGGATAATCCAGATACGCAGTATTTT.

The chain is built from TRBV21-1 and TRBJ2-5; no DNA check was done on the table's D call, TRBD1. TRBV21-1 is labeled a pseudogene. This CDR3 region has 15 residues. As DNA, the CDR3 is TGTGCCAGCAGCAAAGGGGACACGTACCAAGAGACCCAGTACTTC. It codes for CASSKGDTYQETQYF.

This clone was detected a few times. The chain links TRBV5-4 to TRBJ2-3; 9 positions match TRBD2. The CDR3 is made up of 17 amino acids. The germline V gene has CDR1 SGHNT and CDR2 YYREEE (reference sequence). Trimming cost V 0 bases and J 4 bases; bases outside gene matches: 9. CDR3 loop: CASSLGGASGVSDTQYF. DNA for the CDR3: TGTGCCAGCAGCTTGGGAGGGGCTAGCGGGGTTTCAGATACGCAGTATTTT. The complete variable domain, with remaining parts taken from reference TRBV5-4 and TRBJ2-3, reads ETGVTQSPTHLIKTRGQQVTLRCSSQSGHNTVSWYQQALGQGPQFIFQYYREEENGRGNFPPRFSGLQFPNYSSELNVNALELDDSALYLCASSLGGASGVSDTQYFGPGTRLTVL.

This chain links TRBV7-9 with TRBJ1-5; possible D gene TRBD1, 5 bases. The CDR3 loop spans 17 amino acids. Trimming took 2 bases from V and 2 from J, leaving 16 bases between them. The V gene's germline CDR1 is SEHNR and CDR2 FQNEAQ (reference sequence). CDR3: CASSLSFQGYGNQPQHF. The CDR3 bases are TGTGCCAGCAGCTTATCTTTCCAGGGATATGGCAATCAGCCCCAGCATTTT. The full variable domain, rest sourced from reference TRBV7-9 and TRBJ1-5, is DTGVSQNPRHKITKRGQNVTFRCDPISEHNRLYWYRQTLGQGPEFLTYFQNEAQLEKSRLLSDRFSAERPKGSFSTLEIQRTEQGDSAMYLCASSLSFQGYGNQPQHFGDGTRLSIL.

This sequence joins TRBV7-8 and TRBJ2-7, with TRBD2 matching 14 bases. Trimming at V came to 3 bases and at J to 1 base, leaving 2 bases not matched to a gene. The CDR3 runs 16 residues. Germline-derived CDR1 and CDR2 are SGHVS and FQNEAQ. CDR3 residues: CASSLGLAGESYEQYF. CDR3 in DNA: TGTGCCAGCAGCTTGGGACTAGCGGGAGAATCCTACGAGCAGTACTTC.

For the CDR3, the DNA is TGTGCCAGCAGTTTTGGGGACGGCAAGGACAGGGGGCTCTACGAGCAGTACTTC. This encodes CASSFGDGKDRGLYEQYF. The chain recombines TRBV28 with TRBJ2-7; 11 bases align to TRBD1. After removal of 3 bases from V and 3 bases from J, the junction contained 13 bases not matched to a gene. The CDR3 contains 18 residues. Germline values: CDR1 MDHEN, CDR2 SYDVKM.

This clone has a handful of counts. J is TRBJ2-5 and V is TRBV7-9; TRBD1 agrees at 9 bases. The germline V gene has CDR1 SEHNR and CDR2 FQNEAQ (reference sequence). Trimming at V came to 5 bases and at J to 4 bases, leaving 11 bases not matched to a gene. This CDR3 region has 16 residues. This CDR3 reads CASSPREGQGTETQYF. The DNA for the CDR3 is TGTGCCAGCAGCCCGAGGGAGGGACAGGGCACAGAGACCCAGTACTTC.

The rearrangement uses TRBV11-3 and TRBJ2-5; tentative D call: TRBD2 (7 bases). The CDR3 totals 14 residues. Trimming took 8 bases from V and 9 from J, leaving 22 bases between them. The V gene's germline CDR1 is SGHNT and CDR2 YENEEA. DNA of the CDR3: TGTGCCAGCGAATCGAGGGGGGGCCCTCGGGCCCAGTACTTC. It is translated as CASESRGGPRAQYF. The complete variable domain, with remaining parts taken from reference TRBV11-3 and TRBJ2-5, reads EAGVVQSPRYKIIEKKQPVAFWCNPISGHNTLYWYLQNLGQGPELLIRYENEEAVDDSQLPKDRFSAERLKGVDSTLKIQPAELGDSAVYLCASESRGGPRAQYFGPGTRLLVL.

This clone was counted a few times. The chain is built from TRBV11-3 and TRBJ2-7, with D perhaps TRBD1 (6 bases). Trimming cost V 0 bases and J 2 bases, with 11 bases left between them. This CDR3 contains 15 residues. The V gene's germline CDR1 is SGHNT and CDR2 YENEEA. The DNA of the CDR3 is TGTGCCAGCAGCTTAGAAACAGGGACGACCTACGAGCAGTACTTC. It codes for CASSLETGTTYEQYF.

About this clone: The germline gene is not matched at one end of the junction; a read error may be the cause. The chain uses TRBV7-9 and TRBJ1-3, with a weak D call TRBD1 (5 bases). The CDR3 is 16 amino acids. Germline-derived CDR1 and CDR2 are SEHNR and FQNEAQ (reference sequence). CDR3 nucleotide sequence: TGTTCCAGCAGCTCACGGAGGGGAAAGGGTGGAAACACCATATATTTT. Amino acids: CSSSSRRGKGGNTIYF.